This T cell receptor (beta chain) was sequenced for a study of quantifying T cell responses using KT2 cells. In the study overall: Reverse transcription used primers in the TCR alpha and beta constant regions. Estimated efficiency of the T4 ligation step was above 9.5% under optimum conditions. Study-level points and caveats: KT2 clone alpha and beta sequence counts scaled linearly with input KT2 cell number.

This clonotype has a handful of counts. What it binds is unknown. Known numbers of the T cell clone KT2 were added to PBMC. Fixed numbers of PBMC received varying amounts of KT2 cells. An oligo carrying a UMI was ligated to the cDNA 3' end. The first PCR ran three to four cycles with an equimolar RC1.1 and RC1.2 beta primer mix. TCRdb called the UMI-ligation and nested PCR reads again in MiXCR, with one record for every CDR3 protein. This table has around 56,000 distinct CDR3 sequences, roughly an eighth appearing once. Deletions cut 4 bases from V and 5 bases from J, with 11 bases between. CDR1 is SGHDN and CDR2 is FVKESK in the germline V gene. The CDR3 loop spans 13 amino acids.

The TCR originated in a human donor. The chain has TRBV14 and TRBJ2-5; maybe TRBD1 (5 bases). Sequencing was performed on PBMCs spiked with cells of the T cell clone KT2. CDR3 bases: TGTGCCAGCAGCCGATGGGGCGGCGAGACCCAGTACTTC. It encodes CASSRWGGETQYF.